A selection of T cell receptor beta chains follows, all from one sample in a study. Data came from immunoSEQ multiplex PCR; TCRdb stores just in-frame clones and leaves some out. This table has some 70,000 clones, just over 90% appearing once. Material for sequencing was PBMCs. These receptors were taken from a man aged 40-49 years with rheumatoid arthritis. Both conserved end residues are part of each CDR3. D genes are given only for firm matches. Size tells how often a clone was seen (once, few, many) or the class of an expanded clone, and some rows leave it out.

j_call d_call clone_size v_call cdr3_length cdr3_nt cdr3_aa
TRBJ1-1 - few TRBV2 13 TGTGCCAGCAGTGCAAGTGGAAACACTGAAGCTTTCTTT CASSASGNTEAFF
TRBJ1-2 - - TRBV30 14 TGTGCCTGGAGTGGGGGGGCCCCAGGGTATGGCTACACCTTC CAWSGGAPGYGYTF
TRBJ2-3 TRBD1 - TRBV29-1 15 TGCAGCGTCCGACGCGGACAGGGGTTGGCAGATACGCAGTATTTT CSVRRGQGLADTQYF
TRBJ2-2 - - TRBV7-8 13 TGTGCCAGCAGCTCGTACCTCACCGGGGAGCTGTTTTTT CASSSYLTGELFF
TRBJ1-3 - - TRBV7-2 13 TGTGCCAGCAGCTTACTGCTTGAAAACACCATATATTTT CASSLLLENTIYF
TRBJ2-3 - - TRBV2 12 TGTGCCAGCACGACAAGAGCAGATACGCAGTATTTT CASTTRADTQYF
TRBJ1-4 TRBD1 - TRBV19 20 TGTGCCAGTAGTATGACCCGATTGGACAGGACGCGGGCAACTAATGAAAAACTGTTTTTT CASSMTRLDRTRATNEKLFF
TRBJ2-3 TRBD2 - TRBV18 16 TGTGCCAGCTCACCACCCACTAGCGGAAGCACAGATACGCAGTATTTT CASSPPTSGSTDTQYF
TRBJ1-6 TRBD1 once TRBV6-5 15 TGTGCCAGCAGTTACCGCAGGGGGACCAATTCACCCCTCCACTTT CASSYRRGTNSPLHF
TRBJ1-1 TRBD1 - TRBV6-4 14 TGTGCCAGCAGAGTGACAGGGGGCGCAGGCGAAGCTTTCTTT CASRVTGGAGEAFF
TRBJ2-1 - - TRBV4-3 16 TGCGCCAGCAGCCAAGTTGGGTCGGGAGTTTTAAGTGAGCAGTTCTTC CASSQVGSGVLSEQFF
TRBJ2-1 TRBD1 - TRBV2 15 TGTGCCAGCAGTGGCCCGGGACAGGGGGTGAATGAGCAGTTCTTC CASSGPGQGVNEQFF